Presented here are 30 T cell receptor beta chains from one specimen sequenced in a study of CD8 T cells in ankylosing spondylitis. TCRdb re-derived calls from the 5' RACE reads in MiXCR, one entry per CDR3 protein. The sample yields about 44,000 distinct CDR3 sequences, approximately 10% seen once. Material for sequencing was blood, either unsorted or a sorted T cell fraction (not recorded which). The origin of the receptors is a male donor with ankylosing spondylitis or in good health (not recorded which).

At least ten counts were recorded for this clonotype. The rearrangement joins TRBV5-6 to TRBJ2-1; D remains unclear. Germline CDR1 reads SGHDT; CDR2 reads YYEEEE. CDR3 length equals 11 residues. Trimming removed 3 bases from V and 6 bases from J, with 4 bases in between. The DNA of the CDR3 is TGTGCCAGCAGCTCCAGCAATGAGCAGTTCTTC. This sequence encodes CASSSSNEQFF.

This clonotype was counted at least ten times. V and J are TRBV5-1 and TRBJ2-5, with D possibly TRBD1 on 6 matching bases. The germline V and J ends were trimmed by 2 bases and 4 bases, with 12 bases remaining between them. Per germline, CDR1 SGHRS and CDR2 YFSETQ. There are 14 residues in the CDR3. CDR3: CASSFTQGGETQYF. The DNA for the CDR3 is TGCGCCAGCAGCTTTACACAGGGTGGAGAGACCCAGTACTTC.

The J gene is TRBJ1-5, the V gene TRBV7-8; D remains unclear. The CDR3 is 14 amino acids. Between the trimmed V and J ends, which lost 11 bases and 0 bases, there was a span of 14 bases. CDR1 SGHVS and CDR2 FQNEAQ come from the germline V gene. The CDR3 here is CAGRQPYSNQPQHF. The CDR3 DNA reads TGTGCCGGTCGCCAACCCTATAGCAATCAGCCCCAGCATTTT. Full variable domain (rest looked up from reference TRBV7-8 and TRBJ1-5): GAGVSQSPRYKVAKRGQDVALRCDPISGHVSLFWYQQALGQGPEFLTYFQNEAQLDKSGLPSDRFFAERPEGSVSTLKIQRTQQEDSAVYLCAGRQPYSNQPQHFGDGTRLSIL.

The sample holds many counts of this clonotype. The V and J genes are TRBV25-1 and TRBJ2-1; D unclear. The CDR3 spans 10 residues. Germline values: CDR1 MGHDK, CDR2 SYGVNS. V was clipped by 5 bases and J by 7 bases, with 3 bases between them. CDR3 sequence: CASSLNEQFF. In nucleotides, the CDR3 is TGTGCCAGCAGTCTTAATGAGCAGTTCTTC.

This clonotype was recorded at least ten times. The chain joins TRBV27 to TRBJ2-3; weak D call: TRBD1 (5 bases). In germline, CDR1 is MNHEY, CDR2 SMNVEV (reference sequence). V lost 0 bases, J lost 5 bases, and 12 bases lay in between. The CDR3 totals 15 residues. DNA for the CDR3: TGTGCCAGCAGTTTATCCTGGCCAGGGCAAGATACGCAGTATTTT. This sequence encodes CASSLSWPGQDTQYF.

In this sample, this clonotype turned up many times. The genes are TRBV5-1 and TRBJ2-7; 7 positions agree with TRBD1. Germline CDR1 reads SGHRS; CDR2 reads YFSETQ. V shed 2 bases, J shed 5 bases, and the junction held 7 bases outside the gene matches. CDR3 length equals 14 residues. This CDR3 is CASSLRQGLDEQYF. The DNA of the CDR3 is TGCGCCAGCAGCTTAAGACAGGGATTGGACGAGCAGTACTTC.

In this sample, this clonotype turned up many times. The chain is built from TRBV5-1 and TRBJ2-1; 9 bases match TRBD2. The CDR3 runs 15 residues. From germline, CDR1 is SGHRS and CDR2 YFSETQ. The J segment lost 9 bases and the V segment lost 1 base, leaving 8 bases of the junction unmatched. The CDR3 sequence is CASSLMERGEGEQFF. As DNA, the CDR3 is TGCGCCAGCAGCTTGATGGAGCGGGGGGAGGGTGAGCAGTTCTTC.

V and J are TRBV11-2 and TRBJ2-2, with 8 bases matching TRBD2. V lost 1 base, J lost 5 bases, and 6 bases stayed unmatched. This CDR3 is 16 amino acids long. Germline V CDR1 and CDR2: SGHAT, FQNNGV. In DNA, the CDR3 is TGTGCCAGCAGCTTAGTCGGGGGGGCTCTGACCGGGGAGCTGTTTTTT. Translated, it gives CASSLVGGALTGELFF.

The sample holds many counts of this clonotype. CDR3 residues: CASSSIPNRVTGELFF. CDR3 nucleotide sequence: TGCGCCAGCAGCTCCATACCCAACAGAGTAACCGGGGAGCTGTTTTTT. V usage is TRBV5-1 and J usage is TRBJ2-2; D not resolved. Germline-derived CDR1 and CDR2 are SGHRS and YFSETQ. There are 16 residues in the CDR3. The V end was cut by 3 bases, the J end by 5 bases, with 17 bases between.

This clonotype turned up a few times. The chain carries TRBV18 and TRBJ1-5; TRBD1 is a possible D gene (6 bases). CDR3 size: 15 residues. The germline V gene has CDR1 KGHSH and CDR2 LQKENI. V lost 5 bases and J 1 base, leaving 12 bases between the germline ends. The CDR3 DNA reads TGTGCCAGCTCAGCGACAGGACAAAGCAATCAGCCCCAGCATTTT. Translation gives CASSATGQSNQPQHF. The full variable domain, rest sourced from reference TRBV18 and TRBJ1-5, is NAGVMQNPRHLVRRRGQEARLRCSPMKGHSHVYWYRQLPEEGLKFMVYLQKENIIDESGMPKERFSAEFPKEGPSILRIQQVVRGDSAAYFCASSATGQSNQPQHFGDGTRLSIL.

This clonotype turned up a few times. The chain combines TRBV11-2 with TRBJ2-2; D gene uncertain. Trimming took off 5 bases at V and 7 bases at J, with 11 bases between the two ends. The CDR3 has 13 residues. The germline CDR1 and CDR2 sequences are SGHAT and FQNNGV. The CDR3 here is CASSRGRIGELFF. CDR3 in DNA: TGTGCCAGCAGCCGAGGCCGGATCGGGGAGCTGTTTTTT. Combining the CDR3 with reference TRBV11-2 and TRBJ2-2 gives the whole variable domain EAGVAQSPRYKIIEKRQSVAFWCNPISGHATLYWYQQILGQGPKLLIQFQNNGVVDDSQLPKDRFSAERLKGVDSTLKIQPAKLEDSAVYLCASSRGRIGELFFGEGSRLTVL.

The sample holds a few counts of this clonotype. This chain connects TRBV4-3 to TRBJ2-7, with D perhaps matching TRBD1 or TRBD2 (5 bases each). Germline CDR1 is LGHNA and CDR2 is YSLEER. V was cut by 6 bases and J by 2 bases, with 14 bases left in between. The CDR3 covers 14 residues. CDR3 amino acids: CASRQRAGTYEQYF. The CDR3 coding sequence is TGCGCCAGCAGACAGAGGGCAGGGACCTACGAGCAGTACTTC.

This clonotype was counted at least ten times. V is TRBV5-1 and J is TRBJ2-7, with D unclear. This CDR3 spans 12 amino acids. The germline V and J ends were trimmed by 0 bases and 2 bases, with 3 bases remaining between them. Germline V gene data show CDR1 as SGHRS and CDR2 as YFSETQ. The CDR3 sequence is CASSLGTYEQYF. As DNA, the CDR3 is TGCGCCAGCAGCTTGGGGACCTACGAGCAGTACTTC.

This clonotype was counted ten times or more. This chain joins TRBV2 and TRBJ2-1, with D tentatively TRBD2 (6 bases). There are 15 residues in the CDR3. The V gene lost 2 bases and the J gene lost 0 bases, with 8 bases spanning the gap. Germline V gene data show CDR1 as SNHLY and CDR2 as FYNNEI. The DNA of the CDR3 is TGTGCCAGCAGTGAACTGACTAGCTCCTACAATGAGCAGTTCTTC. This sequence encodes CASSELTSSYNEQFF.

This sequence joins TRBV28 and TRBJ2-7, with TRBD1 identical over 8 bases. This CDR3 region has 14 residues. Per germline, CDR1 MDHEN and CDR2 SYDVKM. Trimming removed 6 bases from V and 5 bases from J; junction bases left unmatched: 9. The CDR3 DNA reads TGTGCCAGCAGCCTCAGGGGGCCACAAAACGAGCAGTACTTC. Translating gives CASSLRGPQNEQYF. The complete variable domain, with remaining parts taken from reference TRBV28 and TRBJ2-7, reads DVKVTQSSRYLVKRTGEKVFLECVQDMDHENMFWYRQDPGLGLRLIYFSYDVKMKEKGDIPEGYSVSREKKERFSLILESASTNQTSMYLCASSLRGPQNEQYFGPGTRLTVT.

This chain connects TRBV13 to TRBJ2-1, with 8 bases that match TRBD1. The CDR3 consists of 15 residues. Germline V gene lookup returns CDR1 PRHDT and CDR2 FYEKMQ (reference sequence). The V and J ends lost 0 bases and 5 bases, in that order; junction bases with no gene match: 3. The CDR3 here is CASSLGGRGHNEQFF. The CDR3 bases are TGTGCCAGCAGCTTAGGCGGCAGGGGGCACAATGAGCAGTTCTTC. The full variable domain, in which reference TRBV13 and TRBJ2-1 provide the parts outside the CDR3, is AAGVIQSPRHLIKEKRETATLKCYPIPRHDTVYWYQQGPGQDPQFLISFYEKMQSDKGSIPDRFSAQQFSDYHSELNMSSLELGDSALYFCASSLGGRGHNEQFFGPGTRLTVL.

This clonotype was seen repeatedly, ten times or more. The V call is TRBV12-3 or TRBV12-4, the J call TRBJ2-1; D gene unclear. The CDR3 sequence is 14 residues long. Trimming pared 1 base from V and 4 bases from J, leaving 8 bases between. The CDR3 coding sequence is TGTGCCAGCAGTTTAGTCCTGGTGTACAATGAGCAGTTCTTC. The encoded protein is CASSLVLVYNEQFF.

This clonotype was detected many times. The chain couples TRBV5-1 to TRBJ2-7, with unresolved D. The CDR3 consists of 13 residues. The germline V gene has CDR1 SGHRS and CDR2 YFSETQ. Trimming pared 5 bases from V and 3 bases from J, leaving 12 bases between. In DNA form, the CDR3 reads TGCGCCAGCAGAATCGGGCCGGACTACGAGCAGTACTTC. It translates to CASRIGPDYEQYF.

The rearrangement joins TRBV7-2 to TRBJ2-3, with 13 bases aligning to TRBD2. Germline CDR1 SGHTA, CDR2 FQGNSA. CDR3 length: 15 amino acids. Trimming took 4 bases from V and 6 from J; bases not matched to a gene: 4. This chain's CDR3 is CASSWTSGGGDTQYF. The CDR3 DNA follows: TGTGCCAGCAGCTGGACTAGCGGGGGCGGGGATACGCAGTATTTT. The full variable domain, completed using reference TRBV7-2 and TRBJ2-3, is GAGVSQSPSNKVTEKGKDVELRCDPISGHTALYWYRQSLGQGLEFLIYFQGNSAPDKSGLPSDRFSAERTGGSVSTLTIQRTQQEDSAVYLCASSWTSGGGDTQYFGPGTRLTVL.

This clonotype was seen repeatedly, ten times or more. For the CDR3, the DNA is TGTGCCAGCAGTTATCTCGCAGGGGCTGGAAACACCATATATTTT. It yields the protein CASSYLAGAGNTIYF. The chain couples TRBV6-5 to TRBJ1-3, with a weak D call TRBD1 (6 bases). V shed 3 bases and J shed 2 bases, with 11 bases lying between them. CDR3 length: 15 residues. Germline V gives CDR1 MNHEY, CDR2 SVGAGI.

The rearrangement uses TRBV20-1 and TRBJ2-1; 8 bases match TRBD2. The CDR3 loop spans 14 amino acids. Germline CDR1 and CDR2: DFQATT and SNEGSKA (reference sequence). The CDR3 nucleotides are TGCAGCACCGGGGAGACTAGCGATTGGAATGAGCAGTTCTTC. Translated, it gives CSTGETSDWNEQFF.

This clonotype has a count of ten or more. The gene calls are TRBV28 and TRBJ1-2; 9 nucleotides agree with TRBD1. Germline V lookup: CDR1 MDHEN, CDR2 SYDVKM. This CDR3 is 15 amino acids long. Trimming at V came to 3 bases and at J to 5 bases, leaving 7 bases not matched to a gene. Here the CDR3 DNA reads TGTGCCAGCAGTTTTATGACAGGGGGGCCTTATGGCTACACCTTC. Translation: CASSFMTGGPYGYTF.

In this sample, this clonotype turned up many times. J is TRBJ2-1 and V is TRBV5-1, with D possibly TRBD1 on 5 matching bases. Per germline, CDR1 SGHRS and CDR2 YFSETQ. The CDR3 contains 14 residues. The V and J ends lost 2 bases and 0 bases respectively, with 6 bases between them. The CDR3 loop reads CASSFDSSYNEQFF. CDR3 bases: TGCGCCAGCAGCTTCGACAGCTCCTACAATGAGCAGTTCTTC.

V and J are TRBV21-1 and TRBJ1-1. TRBV21-1 is a known pseudogene. CDR3 size: 14 residues. The CDR3 DNA sequence: TGTGCCAGCAGTCCCAAGATAGTGGGCACTGAAGCTTTCTTT. This sequence encodes CASSPKIVGTEAFF.

At least ten counts were recorded for this clonotype. V and J are TRBV5-1 and TRBJ1-5, with D tentatively TRBD1 (6 bases). CDR3 length: 14 amino acids. V was shortened by 3 bases and J by 4 bases, with 11 bases between the two germline ends. From germline, CDR1 is SGHRS and CDR2 YFSETQ. The CDR3 loop is CASSSGQPNQPQHF. CDR3 DNA sequence: TGCGCCAGCAGCTCTGGACAGCCTAATCAGCCCCAGCATTTT.

This clonotype has ten or more counts. The chain uses TRBV20-1 and TRBJ2-3; 12 bases align to TRBD2. Germline V CDR1 and CDR2: DFQATT, SNEGSKA (reference sequence). V lost 5 bases and J lost 4; bases outside the gene matches: 4. This CDR3 has 14 amino acids. The CDR3 DNA reads TGCAGTGCTCCAACTAGCGGGGGGCCAGATACGCAGTATTTT. It is translated as CSAPTSGGPDTQYF.

The chain is built from TRBV25-1 and TRBJ1-4, with TRBD1 matching 9 bases. The CDR3 extends over 13 amino acids. With 6 bases clipped from V and 7 bases from J, the junction kept 3 bases outside the gene matches. CDR1 is MGHDK and CDR2 is SYGVNS in the germline V gene. CDR3 in amino acids: CASSDRGGEKLFF. The CDR3 DNA reads as TGTGCCAGCAGCGACAGGGGGGGTGAAAAACTGTTTTTT.

This clonotype occurred many times. The chain couples TRBV6-1 to TRBJ1-5; D uncertain. The CDR3 consists of 13 residues. Germline assignment: CDR1 MNHNS and CDR2 SASEGT. The V end lost 5 bases, the J end lost 9 bases, and 14 bases lay between the germline ends. The chain's CDR3 is CASSQVVGGPQHF. As DNA, the CDR3 is TGTGCCAGCAGTCAGGTCGTAGGAGGGCCCCAGCATTTT.

This clonotype showed up just a few times. The V gene is TRBV7-9, the J gene TRBJ2-7; D is perhaps TRBD2 (5 bases). The CDR3 totals 14 residues. CDR1 is SEHNR and CDR2 is FQNEAQ in the germline V gene (reference sequence). Trimming took 1 base from V and 2 from J, leaving 9 bases between them. The chain's CDR3 is CASSLVLEAYEQYF. The CDR3 nucleotides are TGTGCCAGCAGCTTAGTGTTGGAGGCCTACGAGCAGTACTTC.

Sample share makes this clonotype medium-sized. The chain is built from TRBV6-1 and TRBJ1-5; a weak D match, TRBD1 (5 bases). V was shortened by 4 bases and J by 0 bases, with 7 bases between the two germline ends. In germline, CDR1 is MNHNS, CDR2 SASEGT. There are 14 residues in the CDR3. The CDR3 spells CASSGQYSNQPQHF. Here the CDR3 DNA reads TGTGCCAGCAGTGGACAGTATAGCAATCAGCCCCAGCATTTT.